This TCR beta chain stems from a study of Ad26.COV2.S vaccination and SARS-CoV-2 variants. The method was immunoSEQ multiplex PCR; TCRdb's version includes in-frame clones alone and lacks a portion of them. The sample shows approximately 300,000 clones, roughly 80% of them seen only once. Documented treatment: about 20 received Ad26.COV2.S at low or high dose, single or two shots; about five received placebo; per-sample allocation not given. Sampling took place 63 days after the first vaccine or placebo injection. V gave up 3 bases and J gave up 3 bases, with 12 bases separating them. CDR1 and CDR2 from the germline V gene are LGHDT and YNNKEL (reference sequence). The CDR3 is 15 residues long.

J is TRBJ1-5 and V is TRBV3-1 (or the pseudogene TRBV3-2); no reliable D call. The starting material was peripheral blood, obtained in a trial of Ad26.COV2.S vaccine versus placebo. This sequence was found in a person aged 18-60 years who received the Ad26.COV2.S COVID-19 vaccine or a placebo. The CDR3 coding sequence is TGTGCCAGCAGCCAGTCCGGAACACCCAATCAGCCCCAGCATTTT. It yields the protein CASSQSGTPNQPQHF.